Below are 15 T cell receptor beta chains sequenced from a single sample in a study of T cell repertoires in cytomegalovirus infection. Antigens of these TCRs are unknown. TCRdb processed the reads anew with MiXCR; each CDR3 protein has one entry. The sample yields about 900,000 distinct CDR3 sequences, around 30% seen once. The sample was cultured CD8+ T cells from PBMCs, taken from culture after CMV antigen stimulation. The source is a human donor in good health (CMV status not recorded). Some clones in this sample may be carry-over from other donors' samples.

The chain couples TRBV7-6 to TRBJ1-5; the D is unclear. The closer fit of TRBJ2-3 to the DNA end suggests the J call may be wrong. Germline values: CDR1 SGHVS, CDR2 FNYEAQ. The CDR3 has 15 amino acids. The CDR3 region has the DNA TGTGCCAGCAGCCACGCAGTCACGGGTAATCAGCCCCAGTATTTT. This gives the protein CASSHAVTGNQPQYF.

The CDR3 reads CASSQDPNYGYTF. For the CDR3, the DNA is TGCGCCAGCAGCCAAGACCCTAACTATGGCTACACCTTC. This chain links TRBV4-1 with TRBJ1-2; D gene ambiguous. The CDR3 consists of 13 residues. CDR1 is MGHRA and CDR2 is YSYEKL in the germline V gene. With 0 bases removed from V and 0 bases from J, the gap between germline ends came to 2 bases.

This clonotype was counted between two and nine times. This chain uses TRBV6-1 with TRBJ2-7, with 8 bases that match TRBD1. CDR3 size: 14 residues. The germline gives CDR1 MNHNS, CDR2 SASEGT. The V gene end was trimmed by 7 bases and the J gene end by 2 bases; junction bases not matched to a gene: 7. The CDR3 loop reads CASNFGQGTYEQYF. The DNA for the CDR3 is TGTGCCAGCAATTTCGGACAGGGTACCTACGAGCAGTACTTC.

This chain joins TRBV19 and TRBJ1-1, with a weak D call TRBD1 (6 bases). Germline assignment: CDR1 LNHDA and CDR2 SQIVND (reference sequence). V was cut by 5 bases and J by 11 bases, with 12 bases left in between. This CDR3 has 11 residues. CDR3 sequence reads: CASSLTGSAFF. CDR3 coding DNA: TGTGCCAGTAGTTTAACAGGGTCGGCTTTCTTT.

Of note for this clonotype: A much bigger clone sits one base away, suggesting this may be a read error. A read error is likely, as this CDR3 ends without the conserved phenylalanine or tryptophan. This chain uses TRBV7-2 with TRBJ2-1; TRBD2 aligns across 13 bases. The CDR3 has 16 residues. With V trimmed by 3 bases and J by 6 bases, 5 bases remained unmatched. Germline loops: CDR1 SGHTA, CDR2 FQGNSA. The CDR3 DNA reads TGTGCCAGCAGCTTCAGACTAGCGGGGGGCCCCAATGAGCAGTTCTAC. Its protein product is CASSFRLAGGPNEQFY.

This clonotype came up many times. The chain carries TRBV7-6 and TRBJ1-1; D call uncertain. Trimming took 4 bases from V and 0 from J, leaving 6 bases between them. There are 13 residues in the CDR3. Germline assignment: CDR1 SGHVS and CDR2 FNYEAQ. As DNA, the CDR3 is TGTGCCAGCAGCTCCCGATTGAACACTGAAGCTTTCTTT. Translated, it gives CASSSRLNTEAFF.

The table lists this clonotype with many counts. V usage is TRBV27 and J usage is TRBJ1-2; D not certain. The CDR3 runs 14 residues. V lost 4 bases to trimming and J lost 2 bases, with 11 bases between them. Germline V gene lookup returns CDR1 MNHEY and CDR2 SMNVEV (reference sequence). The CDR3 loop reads CASSYTGTNYGYTF. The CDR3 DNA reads TGTGCCAGCAGTTATACGGGTACGAACTATGGCTACACCTTC.

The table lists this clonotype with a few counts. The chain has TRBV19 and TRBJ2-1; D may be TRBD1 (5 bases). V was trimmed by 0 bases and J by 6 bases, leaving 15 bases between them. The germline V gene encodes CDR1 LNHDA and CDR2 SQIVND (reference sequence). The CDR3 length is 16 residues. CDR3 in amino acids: CASSIDKGLPLNEQFF. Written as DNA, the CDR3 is TGTGCCAGTAGTATAGATAAGGGGCTACCCCTCAATGAGCAGTTCTTC.

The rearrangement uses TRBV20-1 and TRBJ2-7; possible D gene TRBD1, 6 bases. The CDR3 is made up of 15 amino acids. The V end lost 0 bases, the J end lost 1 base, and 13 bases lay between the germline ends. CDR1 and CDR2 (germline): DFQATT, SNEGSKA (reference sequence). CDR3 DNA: TGCAGTGCTAGAGATCGGACAGATTTGTCCTACGAGCAGTACGTC. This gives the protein CSARDRTDLSYEQYV.

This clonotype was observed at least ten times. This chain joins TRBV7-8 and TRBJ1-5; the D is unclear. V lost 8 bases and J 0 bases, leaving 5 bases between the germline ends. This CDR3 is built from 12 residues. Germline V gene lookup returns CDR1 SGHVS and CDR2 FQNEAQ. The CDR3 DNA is TGTGCCAGCGGCGCTAGCAATCAGCCCCAGCATTTT. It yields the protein CASGASNQPQHF.

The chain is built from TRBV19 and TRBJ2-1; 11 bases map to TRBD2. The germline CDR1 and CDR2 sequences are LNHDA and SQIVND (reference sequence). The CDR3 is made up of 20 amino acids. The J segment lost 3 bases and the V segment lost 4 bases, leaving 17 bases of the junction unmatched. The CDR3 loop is CASSTNSDLLAGDLYNEQFF. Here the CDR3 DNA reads TGTGCCAGTAGTACGAACTCCGACCTACTAGCGGGGGATCTCTACAATGAGCAGTTCTTC.

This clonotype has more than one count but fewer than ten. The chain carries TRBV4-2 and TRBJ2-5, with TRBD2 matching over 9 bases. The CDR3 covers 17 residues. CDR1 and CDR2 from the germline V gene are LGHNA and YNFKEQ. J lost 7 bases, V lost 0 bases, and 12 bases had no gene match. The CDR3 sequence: CASSQDPVSGGHGTQYF. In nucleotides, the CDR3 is TGTGCCAGCAGCCAAGATCCAGTCAGCGGGGGGCACGGGACCCAGTACTTC.

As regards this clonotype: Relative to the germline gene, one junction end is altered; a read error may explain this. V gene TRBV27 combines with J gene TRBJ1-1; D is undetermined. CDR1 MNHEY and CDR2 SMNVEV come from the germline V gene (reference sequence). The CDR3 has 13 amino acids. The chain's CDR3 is CVSSPQLGTEAFF. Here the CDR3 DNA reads TGTGTCAGCAGTCCACAACTAGGTACTGAAGCTTTCTTT.

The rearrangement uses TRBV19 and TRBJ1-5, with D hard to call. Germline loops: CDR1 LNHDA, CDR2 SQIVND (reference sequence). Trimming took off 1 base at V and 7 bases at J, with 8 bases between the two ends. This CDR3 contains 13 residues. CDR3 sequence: CASSIGAGQPQHF. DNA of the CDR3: TGTGCCAGTAGTATAGGCGCGGGGCAGCCCCAGCATTTT.

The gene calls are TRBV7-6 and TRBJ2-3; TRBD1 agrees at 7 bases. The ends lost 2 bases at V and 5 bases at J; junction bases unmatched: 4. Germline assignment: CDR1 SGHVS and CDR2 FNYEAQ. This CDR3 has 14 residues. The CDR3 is CASSLTTGEDTQYF. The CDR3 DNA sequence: TGTGCCAGCAGCTTAACAACAGGGGAAGATACGCAGTATTTT.